This TCR beta chain was retrieved from a study of blood T cell repertoires in COVID-19. Across the study: Sources were T cells, B-cell-depleted T cells, or PBMCs; the material itself was cDNA or gDNA.

Trimming shortened V by 4 bases and J by 3 bases, and 18 bases separated the two germline ends. CDR1 and CDR2 from the germline V gene are MNHEY and SMNVEV (reference sequence). The CDR3 consists of 16 residues. In the source study's methods: Scientists estimated how many nucleated cells there were by amplifying reference gene primers. Some clones are missing from TCRdb's copy, which holds only in-frame ones; the method was immunoSEQ multiplex PCR. V and J calls and clone size are those listed in that table; D and trimming were worked out from the DNA. The sample shows just over 250,000 clones, more than 75% of them seen only once.

The chain is built from TRBV27 and TRBJ1-2; D is perhaps TRBD1 (6 bases). This receptor was obtained from a man aged 35 to 55 who had recovered from COVID-19. Material: peripheral blood. CDR3 sequence: CASSSPSRDKYYGYTF. In DNA, the CDR3 is TGTGCCAGCAGTTCGCCCTCACGGGACAAATACTATGGCTACACCTTC.